A single sample gave rise to the 29 T cell receptor beta chains below, sequenced in a study of blood T cell repertoires in COVID-19. Repertoires were generated with immunoSEQ multiplex PCR, while TCRdb's copy carries only in-frame clones and drops some. The sample includes 110,000 to 150,000 clones, 70% to 85% of them seen just once. The sample consisted of peripheral blood. The source of these receptors is a man in his sixties with acute or convalescent COVID-19.

The rearrangement uses TRBV6-5 and TRBJ2-7, with 13 bases matching TRBD2. J gave up 3 bases and V 7 bases, and 3 bases lay outside the gene matches. In germline, CDR1 is MNHEY, CDR2 SVGAGI. The CDR3 totals 14 residues. The CDR3 DNA follows: TGTGCCAGCACCCGGACTAGCGGGAGCTACGAGCAGTACTTC. Translation: CASTRTSGSYEQYF.

The chain recombines TRBV9 with TRBJ2-1; perhaps TRBD1 as D (6 bases). The CDR3 contains 14 residues. Between the trimmed V and J ends, which lost 3 bases and 8 bases, there was a span of 15 bases. Germline values: CDR1 SGDLS, CDR2 YYNGEE. CDR3 DNA sequence: TGTGCCAGCAGCGAACAGGGTGCTGGTCATGAGCAGTTCTTC. It encodes CASSEQGAGHEQFF.

This chain uses TRBV5-6 with TRBJ2-7; D is undetermined. Germline CDR1 SGHDT, CDR2 YYEEEE. CDR3 size: 11 residues. V lost 4 bases to trimming and J lost 7 bases, with 9 bases between them. CDR3: CASSRQREQYF. The CDR3 nucleotides read TGTGCCAGCAGCCGCCAGAGGGAGCAGTACTTC.

In its sample, this clone was seen a few times. The gene calls are TRBV19 and TRBJ1-5; D unclear. CDR3 length equals 13 residues. The germline V gene encodes CDR1 LNHDA and CDR2 SQIVND (reference sequence). Trimming pared 4 bases from V and 0 bases from J, leaving 4 bases between. CDR3 DNA sequence: TGTGCCAGTAGTACTAATAGCAATCAGCCCCAGCATTTT. The encoded protein is CASSTNSNQPQHF. The variable domain in full, with the rest retrieved from reference TRBV19 and TRBJ1-5, is DGGITQSPKYLFRKEGQNVTLSCEQNLNHDAMYWYRQDPGQGLRLIYYSQIVNDFQKGDIAEGYSVSREKKESFPLTVTSAQKNPTAFYLCASSTNSNQPQHFGDGTRLSIL.

This rearrangement joins TRBV11-1 to TRBJ1-1, with 8 bases matching TRBD1. The V gene end was trimmed by 5 bases and the J gene end by 1 base; junction bases not matched to a gene: 9. From germline, CDR1 is SGHAT and CDR2 FQDESV (reference sequence). This CDR3 comprises 16 residues. The CDR3 bases are TGTGCCAGCAGCCGGGGAGGGACAGGCACGAACACTGAAGCTTTCTTT. The encoded protein is CASSRGGTGTNTEAFF.

V usage is TRBV4-1 and J usage is TRBJ1-2; maybe TRBD1 (6 bases). Trimming left V 3 bases short and J 7 bases short, with 9 bases between. Germline CDR1 is MGHRA and CDR2 is YSYEKL. The CDR3 has 12 residues. The CDR3 nucleotides are TGCGCCAGCAGCCAGGAACAGGGTGGCTACACCTTC. Its translation: CASSQEQGGYTF.

The chain links TRBV7-6 to TRBJ2-5; TRBD1 aligns across 10 bases. J lost 2 bases, V lost 5 bases, and 5 bases had no gene match. Germline V CDR1 and CDR2: SGHVS, FNYEAQ. The CDR3 runs to 15 residues. The CDR3 spells CASSLDRGKQETQYF. In DNA, the CDR3 is TGTGCCAGCAGCCTGGACAGGGGGAAGCAAGAGACCCAGTACTTC.

V is TRBV10-3 and J is TRBJ2-5; 7 nucleotides match TRBD1. The ends lost 9 bases at V and 3 bases at J; junction bases unmatched: 7. Germline CDR1 is ENHRY and CDR2 is SYGVKD. This CDR3 is built from 13 residues. CDR3 bases: TGTGCCATAGCCCTGGGGACAGAAGAGACCCAGTACTTC. Translated: CAIALGTEETQYF.

The chain joins TRBV24-1 to TRBJ2-1; D remains unclear. V dropped 8 bases and J dropped 3 bases, with 7 bases sitting between them. There are 12 residues in the CDR3. The germline gives CDR1 KGHDR, CDR2 SFDVKD. The CDR3: CATKSSYNEQFF. CDR3 nucleotides: TGTGCCACCAAGAGTAGCTACAATGAGCAGTTCTTC.

The chain carries TRBV2 and TRBJ1-3; unclear D gene. This CDR3 region has 15 residues. V lost 2 bases to trimming and J lost 0 bases, with 8 bases between them. Per germline, CDR1 SNHLY and CDR2 FYNNEI. As DNA, the CDR3 is TGTGCCAGCAGTGAACTGACATCCTCTGGAAACACCATATATTTT. It yields the protein CASSELTSSGNTIYF.

The chain has TRBV7-8 and TRBJ1-4; D gene ambiguous. Germline V gene sequence: CDR1 SGHVS, CDR2 FQNEAQ. V was trimmed by 1 base and J by 7 bases, leaving 13 bases between them. The CDR3 runs 15 residues. Here the CDR3 reads CASSLERGSGEKLFF. CDR3 nucleotides: TGTGCCAGCAGCTTAGAGCGGGGTTCCGGTGAAAAACTGTTTTTT.

This CDR3 reads CASSQDLSRELFF. CDR3 nucleotide sequence: TGTGCCAGCAGCCAAGATCTATCCCGGGAGCTGTTTTTT. V gene TRBV3-1 (or the pseudogene TRBV3-2) combines with J gene TRBJ2-2; no clear D. V lost 0 bases, J lost 9 bases, and 8 bases lay in between. The CDR3 covers 13 residues. Germline V lookup: CDR1 LGHDT, CDR2 YNNKEL (reference sequence).

V gene TRBV6-6 combines with J gene TRBJ1-2; D is uncertain. The CDR3 length is 12 residues. V shed 10 bases and J shed 4 bases, with 13 bases lying between them. CDR1 MNHNY and CDR2 SVGAGI come from the germline V gene (reference sequence). The CDR3: CATSIAIYGYTF. The CDR3 coding sequence is TGTGCCACCTCGATAGCCATCTATGGCTACACCTTC.

The J gene is TRBJ2-7, the V gene TRBV30; maybe TRBD2 (6 bases). Germline V gives CDR1 GTSNPN, CDR2 SVGIG (reference sequence). V shed 0 bases and J shed 3 bases, with 12 bases lying between them. The CDR3 runs 14 residues. The CDR3 DNA reads as TGTGCCTGGAGTGTCGGCGGGGCCAGCTACGAGCAGTACTTC. Residues: CAWSVGGASYEQYF.

This clone was recorded a few times. The V call is TRBV28, the J call TRBJ2-3; 10 nucleotides line up with TRBD2. CDR3 size: 14 residues. The trim removed 7 bases at V and 4 bases at J, leaving 5 bases unmatched. Germline CDR1 MDHEN, CDR2 SYDVKM. The CDR3 sequence: CASTLSGRADTQYF. CDR3 coding DNA: TGTGCCAGCACCCTAAGCGGGAGGGCAGATACGCAGTATTTT. Complete variable domain (other parts from reference TRBV28 and TRBJ2-3): DVKVTQSSRYLVKRTGEKVFLECVQDMDHENMFWYRQDPGLGLRLIYFSYDVKMKEKGDIPEGYSVSREKKERFSLILESASTNQTSMYLCASTLSGRADTQYFGPGTRLTVL.

The chain employs TRBV7-9 and TRBJ1-6; 10 positions agree with TRBD1. Unmatched junction bases numbered 7, after V lost 5 bases and J lost 9 bases. This CDR3 is 15 amino acids long. The V gene's germline CDR1 is SEHNR and CDR2 FQNEAQ (reference sequence). The CDR3 DNA reads as TGTGCCAGCAGCACTAGGGACAGGGGAAGTTCACCCCTCCACTTT. It is translated as CASSTRDRGSSPLHF.

The rearrangement joins TRBV18 to TRBJ1-3, with a possible D match to TRBD1 (5 bases). Between the trimmed V and J ends, which lost 3 bases and 4 bases, there was a span of 22 bases. CDR3 length equals 18 residues. Germline-derived CDR1 and CDR2 are KGHSH and LQKENI. The CDR3 is CASSPLRATGDTGNTIYF. CDR3 DNA sequence: TGTGCCAGCTCACCTCTCCGGGCCACAGGAGATACCGGAAACACCATATATTTT.

This clone was seen at least ten times. V gene TRBV6-5 combines with J gene TRBJ1-2, with TRBD1 as a possible D gene (5 bases). The CDR3 contains 15 residues. V was cut by 7 bases and J by 7 bases, with 22 bases left in between. Germline assignment: CDR1 MNHEY and CDR2 SVGAGI. The CDR3 spells CASISGSAGERGYTF. DNA of the CDR3: TGTGCCAGCATTAGCGGATCGGCGGGGGAACGTGGCTACACCTTC.

The chain is built from TRBV6-5 and TRBJ1-2; D unclear. Germline V gene lookup returns CDR1 MNHEY and CDR2 SVGAGI. The V end lost 0 bases, the J end lost 0 bases, and 11 bases lay between the germline ends. The CDR3 runs to 16 residues. CDR3 bases: TGTGCCAGCAGTTACTCGATGAGGGCAACTAACTATGGCTACACCTTC. This codes for CASSYSMRATNYGYTF.

This chain connects TRBV27 to TRBJ1-4; 7 bases line up with TRBD1. CDR3 length: 15 residues. J gave up 8 bases and V 5 bases, and 11 bases lay outside the gene matches. Germline CDR1 and CDR2: MNHEY and SMNVEV (reference sequence). DNA for the CDR3: TGTGCCAGCAGTCCCGTACAGGGGCCGGGGGAAAAACTGTTTTTT. Its protein product is CASSPVQGPGEKLFF.

The V call is TRBV3-1 (or the pseudogene TRBV3-2), the J call TRBJ2-1, with 14 bases aligning to TRBD2. Germline lookup yields CDR1 LGHDT and CDR2 YNNKEL (reference sequence). V lost 1 base to trimming and J lost 7 bases; unmatched junction nucleotides: 6. The CDR3 is 17 residues long. CDR3: CASSQVGLAGAWNEQFF. In nucleotides, the CDR3 is TGTGCCAGCAGCCAAGTGGGACTAGCGGGAGCATGGAATGAGCAGTTCTTC.

This clone turned up a few times. The chain carries TRBV28 and TRBJ2-7; maybe TRBD1 (5 bases). The ends were cut back, 7 bases at V and 6 bases at J, with 13 bases in the middle. The CDR3 consists of 12 residues. Germline V gene sequence: CDR1 MDHEN, CDR2 SYDVKM. Here the CDR3 DNA reads TGTGCCAGCACCACAGGAAATCGCGAGCAGTACTTC. Its translation: CASTTGNREQYF.

The count of this clone is one. The genes are TRBV5-1 and TRBJ1-5, with no clear D. This CDR3 is built from 14 residues. Trimming took 4 bases from V and 0 from J, leaving 8 bases between them. Per the germline V gene, CDR1 is SGHRS and CDR2 is YFSETQ. The CDR3 sequence is CASSPDNSNQPQHF. CDR3 in DNA: TGCGCCAGCAGCCCTGACAATAGCAATCAGCCCCAGCATTTT.

The chain recombines TRBV5-6 with TRBJ1-3, with no clear D. Trimming pared 0 bases from V and 0 bases from J, leaving 16 bases between. Germline V gene sequence: CDR1 SGHDT, CDR2 YYEEEE. This CDR3 contains 18 residues. Here the CDR3 DNA reads TGTGCCAGCAGCTTGGGGTCCATAGCCCCTTTCTCTGGAAACACCATATATTTT. Amino acid sequence: CASSLGSIAPFSGNTIYF. Combining the CDR3 with reference TRBV5-6 and TRBJ1-3 gives the whole variable domain DAGVTQSPTHLIKTRGQQVTLRCSPKSGHDTVSWYQQALGQGPQFIFQYYEEEERQRGNFPDRFSGHQFPNYSSELNVNALLLGDSALYLCASSLGSIAPFSGNTIYFGEGSWLTVV.

V is TRBV7-2 and J is TRBJ1-5; 8 bases line up with TRBD1. V shed 4 bases, J shed 4 bases, and the junction held 6 bases outside the gene matches. CDR3 length equals 15 residues. Germline CDR1 is SGHTA and CDR2 is FQGNSA. The CDR3 DNA is TGTGCCAGCAGCTCAGACAGGGGCGTTAATCAGCCCCAGCATTTT. Its translation is CASSSDRGVNQPQHF.

The genes are TRBV6-6 and TRBJ1-3, with 8 bases identical to TRBD1. The CDR3 is made up of 17 amino acids. Germline CDR1 reads MNHNY; CDR2 reads SVGAGI (reference sequence). V was clipped by 5 bases and J by 1 base; unmatched bases: 10. The CDR3 loop reads CASSPGTGFRSGNTIYF. CDR3 bases: TGTGCCAGCAGTCCCGGGACAGGATTTCGGTCTGGAAACACCATATATTTT.

There are a few counts of this clone. This chain links TRBV9 with TRBJ2-3; 11 bases fit TRBD1. The germline V gene encodes CDR1 SGDLS and CDR2 YYNGEE. V lost 0 bases to trimming and J lost 3 bases; unmatched junction nucleotides: 9. The CDR3 runs to 18 residues. The CDR3 reads CASSVDGQGALSTDTQYF. The CDR3 coding sequence is TGTGCCAGCAGCGTAGATGGACAGGGGGCTTTAAGTACAGATACGCAGTATTTT.

The sample holds one count of this clone. Here the CDR3 DNA reads TGTGCCAGCAGCCCTTCCCCGGGACAGGGGGACTATGGCTACACCTTC. Encoded protein: CASSPSPGQGDYGYTF. The chain carries TRBV3-1 (or the pseudogene TRBV3-2) and TRBJ1-2, with 11 bases fitting TRBD1. Trimming removed 4 bases from V and 3 bases from J; junction bases left unmatched: 7. The germline gives CDR1 LGHDT, CDR2 YNNKEL (reference sequence). This CDR3 spans 16 amino acids.

This chain links TRBV27 with TRBJ1-5; no definite D call. Trimming pared 3 bases from V and 7 bases from J, leaving 28 bases between. This CDR3 spans 19 amino acids. Germline CDR1 reads MNHEY; CDR2 reads SMNVEV (reference sequence). Here the CDR3 reads CASSLSGGMGIKRIQPQHF. Here the CDR3 DNA reads TGTGCCAGCAGTTTGTCCGGAGGTATGGGAATTAAGCGGATCCAGCCCCAGCATTTT.